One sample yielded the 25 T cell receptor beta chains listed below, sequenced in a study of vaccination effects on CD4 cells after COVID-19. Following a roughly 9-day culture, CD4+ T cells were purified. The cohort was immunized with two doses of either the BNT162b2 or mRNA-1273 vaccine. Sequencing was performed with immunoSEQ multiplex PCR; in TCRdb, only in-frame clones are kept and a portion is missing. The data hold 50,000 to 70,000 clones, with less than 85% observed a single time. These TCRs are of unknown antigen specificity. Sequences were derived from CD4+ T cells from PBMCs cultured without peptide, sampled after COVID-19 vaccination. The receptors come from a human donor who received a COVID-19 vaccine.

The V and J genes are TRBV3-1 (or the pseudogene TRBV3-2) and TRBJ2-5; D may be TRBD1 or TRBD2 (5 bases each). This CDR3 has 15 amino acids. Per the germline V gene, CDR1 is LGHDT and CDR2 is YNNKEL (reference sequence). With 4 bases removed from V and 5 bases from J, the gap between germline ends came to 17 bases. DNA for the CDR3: TGTGCCAGCAGCCTATCCGGGACGATGGGTGAGACCCAGTACTTC. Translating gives CASSLSGTMGETQYF.

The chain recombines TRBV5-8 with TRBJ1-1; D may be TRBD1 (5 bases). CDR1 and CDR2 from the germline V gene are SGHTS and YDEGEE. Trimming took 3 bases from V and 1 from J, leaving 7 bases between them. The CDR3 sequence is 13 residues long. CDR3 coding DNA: TGTGCCAGCAGCTACCAGGGGAACACTGAAGCTTTCTTT. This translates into CASSYQGNTEAFF.

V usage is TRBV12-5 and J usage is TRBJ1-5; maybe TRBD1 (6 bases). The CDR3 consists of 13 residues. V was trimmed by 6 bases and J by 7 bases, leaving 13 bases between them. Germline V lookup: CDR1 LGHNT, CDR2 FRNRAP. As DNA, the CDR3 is TGTGCTAGTGGGGACAGAGGAAGACAGCCCCAGCATTTT. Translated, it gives CASGDRGRQPQHF.

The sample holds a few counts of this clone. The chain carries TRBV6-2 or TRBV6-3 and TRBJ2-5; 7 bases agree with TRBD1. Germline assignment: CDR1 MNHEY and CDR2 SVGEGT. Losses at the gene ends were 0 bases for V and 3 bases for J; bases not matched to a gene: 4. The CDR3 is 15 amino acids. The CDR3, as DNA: TGTGCCAGCAGTTACTCGACAGGGTCCAAAGAGACCCAGTACTTC. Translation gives CASSYSTGSKETQYF.

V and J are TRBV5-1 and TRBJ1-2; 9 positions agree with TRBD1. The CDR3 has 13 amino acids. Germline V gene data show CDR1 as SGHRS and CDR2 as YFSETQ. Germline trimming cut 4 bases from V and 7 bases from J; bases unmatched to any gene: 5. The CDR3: CASSLQTGGGYTF. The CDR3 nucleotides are TGCGCCAGCAGCCTTCAGACAGGGGGTGGCTACACCTTC. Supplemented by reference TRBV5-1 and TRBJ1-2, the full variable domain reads KAGVTQTPRYLIKTRGQQVTLSCSPISGHRSVSWYQQTPGQGLQFLFEYFSETQRNKGNFPGRFSGRQFSNSRSEMNVSTLELGDSALYLCASSLQTGGGYTFGSGTRLTVV.

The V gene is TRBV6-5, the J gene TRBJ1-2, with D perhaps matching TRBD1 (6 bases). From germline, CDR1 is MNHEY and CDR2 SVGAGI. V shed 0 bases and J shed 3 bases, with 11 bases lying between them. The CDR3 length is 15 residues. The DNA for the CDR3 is TGTGCCAGCAGTTACTCGCAACAGGGAGACTATGGCTACACCTTC. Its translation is CASSYSQQGDYGYTF.

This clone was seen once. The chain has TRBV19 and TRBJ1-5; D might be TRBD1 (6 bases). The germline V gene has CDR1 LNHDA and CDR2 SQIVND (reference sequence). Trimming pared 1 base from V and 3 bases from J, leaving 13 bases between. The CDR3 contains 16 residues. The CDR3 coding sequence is TGTGCCAGTAGTATAGGGCAGGGGAGGACCAATCAGCCCCAGCATTTT. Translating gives CASSIGQGRTNQPQHF.

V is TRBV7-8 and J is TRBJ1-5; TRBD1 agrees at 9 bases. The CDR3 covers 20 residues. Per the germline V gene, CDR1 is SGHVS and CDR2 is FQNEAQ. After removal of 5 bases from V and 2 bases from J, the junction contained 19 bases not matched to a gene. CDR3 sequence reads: CASSPDVWTGALFGNQPQHF. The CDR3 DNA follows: TGTGCCAGCAGCCCTGACGTTTGGACAGGGGCGTTATTTGGCAATCAGCCCCAGCATTTT.

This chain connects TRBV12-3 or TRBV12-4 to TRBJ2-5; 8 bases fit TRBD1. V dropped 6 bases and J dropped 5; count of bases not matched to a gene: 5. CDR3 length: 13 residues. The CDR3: CASRRRTGETQYF. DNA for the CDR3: TGTGCCAGCAGGCGTCGGACAGGGGAGACCCAGTACTTC.

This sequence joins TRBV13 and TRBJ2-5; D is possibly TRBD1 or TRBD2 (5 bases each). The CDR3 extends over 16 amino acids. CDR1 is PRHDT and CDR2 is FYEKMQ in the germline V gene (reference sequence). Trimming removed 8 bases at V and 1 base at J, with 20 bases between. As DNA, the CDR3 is TGTGCCAGCTCCCTCGGGACGAACCGTGGCCAAGAGACCCAGTACTTC. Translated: CASSLGTNRGQETQYF.

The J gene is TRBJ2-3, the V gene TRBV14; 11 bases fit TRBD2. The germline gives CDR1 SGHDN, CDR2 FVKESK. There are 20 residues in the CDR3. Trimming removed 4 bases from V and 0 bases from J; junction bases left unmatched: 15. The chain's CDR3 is CASSPTALAGGRTSTDTQYF. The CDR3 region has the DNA TGTGCCAGCAGCCCGACGGCCCTAGCGGGGGGACGAACTAGCACAGATACGCAGTATTTT.

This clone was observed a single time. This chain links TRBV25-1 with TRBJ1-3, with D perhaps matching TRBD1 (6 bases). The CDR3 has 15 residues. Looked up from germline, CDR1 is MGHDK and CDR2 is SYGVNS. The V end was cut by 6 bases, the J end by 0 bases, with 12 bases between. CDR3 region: CASSDRTNSGNTIYF. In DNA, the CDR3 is TGTGCCAGCAGCGACAGGACTAACTCTGGAAACACCATATATTTT.

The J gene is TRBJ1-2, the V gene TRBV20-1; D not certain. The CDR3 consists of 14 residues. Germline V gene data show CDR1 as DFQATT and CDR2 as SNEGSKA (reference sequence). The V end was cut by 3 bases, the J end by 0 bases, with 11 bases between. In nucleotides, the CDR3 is TGCAGTGCTAGTCCCCTCGGTCCTAACTATGGCTACACCTTC. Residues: CSASPLGPNYGYTF.

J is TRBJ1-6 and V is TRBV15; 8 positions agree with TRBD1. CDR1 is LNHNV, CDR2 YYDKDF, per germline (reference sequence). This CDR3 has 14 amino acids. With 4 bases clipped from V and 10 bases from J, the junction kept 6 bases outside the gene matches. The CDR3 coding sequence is TGTGCCACCAGCAAAGGACAGGGCGGCTCACCCCTCCACTTT. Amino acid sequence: CATSKGQGGSPLHF.

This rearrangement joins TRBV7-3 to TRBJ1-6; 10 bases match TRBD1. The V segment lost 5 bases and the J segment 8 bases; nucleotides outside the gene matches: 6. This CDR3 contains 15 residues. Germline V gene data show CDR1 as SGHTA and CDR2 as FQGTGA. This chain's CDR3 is CASSVTGTGDSPLHF. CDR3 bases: TGTGCCAGCAGCGTCACCGGGACAGGGGATTCACCCCTCCACTTT.

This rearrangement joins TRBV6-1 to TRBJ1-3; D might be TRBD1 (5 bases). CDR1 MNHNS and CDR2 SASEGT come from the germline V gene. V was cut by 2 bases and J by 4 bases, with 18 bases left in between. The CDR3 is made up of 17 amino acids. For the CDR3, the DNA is TGTGCCAGCAGTGAACAGTTCCGGGGGGACTACGGAAACACCATATATTTT. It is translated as CASSEQFRGDYGNTIYF.

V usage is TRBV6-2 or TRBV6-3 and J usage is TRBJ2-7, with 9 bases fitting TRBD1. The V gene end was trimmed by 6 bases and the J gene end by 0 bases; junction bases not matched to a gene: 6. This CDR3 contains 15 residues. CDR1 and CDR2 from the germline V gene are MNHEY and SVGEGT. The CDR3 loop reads CASRPGTGSSYEQYV. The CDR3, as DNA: TGTGCCAGCAGACCTGGGACAGGGAGCTCCTACGAGCAGTACGTC.

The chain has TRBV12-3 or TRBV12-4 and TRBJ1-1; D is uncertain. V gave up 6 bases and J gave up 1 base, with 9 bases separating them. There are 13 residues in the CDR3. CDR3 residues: CASSTSWNTEAFF. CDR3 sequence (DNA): TGTGCCAGCAGCACTTCTTGGAACACTGAAGCTTTCTTT.

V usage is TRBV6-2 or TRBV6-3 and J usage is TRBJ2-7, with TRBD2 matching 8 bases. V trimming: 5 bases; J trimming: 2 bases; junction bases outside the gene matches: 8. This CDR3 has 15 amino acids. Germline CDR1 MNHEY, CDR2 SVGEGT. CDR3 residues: CASSKPLAGAYEQYV. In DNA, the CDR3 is TGTGCCAGCAGTAAACCCCTAGCGGGTGCCTACGAGCAGTACGTC.

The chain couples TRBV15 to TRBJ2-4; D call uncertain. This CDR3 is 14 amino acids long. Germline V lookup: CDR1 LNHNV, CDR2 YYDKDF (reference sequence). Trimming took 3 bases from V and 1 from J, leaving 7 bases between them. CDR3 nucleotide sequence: TGTGCCACCAGCAGCCGGTTCGCCAAAAACATTCAGTACTTC. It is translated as CATSSRFAKNIQYF.

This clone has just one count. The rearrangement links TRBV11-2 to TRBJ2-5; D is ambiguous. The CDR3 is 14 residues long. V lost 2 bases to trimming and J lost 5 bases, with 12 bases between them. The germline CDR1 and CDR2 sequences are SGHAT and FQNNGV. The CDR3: CASSLSQERETQYF. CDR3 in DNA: TGTGCCAGCAGCTTATCCCAGGAGAGGGAGACCCAGTACTTC.

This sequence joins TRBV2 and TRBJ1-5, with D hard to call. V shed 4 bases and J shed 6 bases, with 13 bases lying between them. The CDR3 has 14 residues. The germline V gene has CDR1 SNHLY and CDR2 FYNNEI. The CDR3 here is CASSGREASQPQHF. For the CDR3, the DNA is TGTGCCAGCAGTGGACGGGAAGCCAGTCAGCCCCAGCATTTT.

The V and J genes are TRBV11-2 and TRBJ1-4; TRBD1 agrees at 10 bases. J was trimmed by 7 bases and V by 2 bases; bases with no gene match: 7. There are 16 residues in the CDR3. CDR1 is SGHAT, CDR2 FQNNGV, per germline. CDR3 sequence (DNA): TGTGCCAGCAGCTTACGGGACGACAGGGGGCCTGAAAAACTGTTTTTT. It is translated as CASSLRDDRGPEKLFF. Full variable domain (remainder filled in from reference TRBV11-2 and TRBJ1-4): EAGVAQSPRYKIIEKRQSVAFWCNPISGHATLYWYQQILGQGPKLLIQFQNNGVVDDSQLPKDRFSAERLKGVDSTLKIQPAKLEDSAVYLCASSLRDDRGPEKLFFGSGTQLSVL.

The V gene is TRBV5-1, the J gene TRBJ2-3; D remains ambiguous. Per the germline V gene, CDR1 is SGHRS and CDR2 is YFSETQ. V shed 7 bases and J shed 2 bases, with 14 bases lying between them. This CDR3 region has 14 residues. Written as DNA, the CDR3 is TGCGCCAGCGCCCCGGCCAATCCCACAGATACGCAGTATTTT. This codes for CASAPANPTDTQYF.

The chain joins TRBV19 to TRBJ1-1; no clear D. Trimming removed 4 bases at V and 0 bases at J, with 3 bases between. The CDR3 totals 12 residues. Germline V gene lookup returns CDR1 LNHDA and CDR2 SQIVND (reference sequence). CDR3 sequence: CASSRLNTEAFF. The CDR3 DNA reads TGTGCCAGTAGTAGGCTGAACACTGAAGCTTTCTTT.